Below, 4 T cell receptor beta chains from the same sample are listed, as sequenced in a study of shared clonotypes between healthy human individuals. Produced via immunoSEQ multiplex PCR; TCRdb's table is partial and in-frame only. The table lists fewer than 2.5 million clones, 93% of them singletons. The specimen sequenced was naive CD4+ T cells from PBMCs. The sample's subset: CD45RA+ positively selected. Every receptor here comes from a man between 18 and 29 years old in good health. Some clones in this sample may be carry-over from other donors' samples.

The CDR3 coding sequence is TGCGCCAGCACTTTAAGCGGAAGCACAGATACGCAGTATTTT. Its protein product is CASTLSGSTDTQYF. The V gene is TRBV10-2, the J gene TRBJ2-3, with D perhaps TRBD2 (5 bases). Germline lookup yields CDR1 WSHSY and CDR2 SAAADI. V dropped 7 bases and J dropped 0 bases, with 11 bases sitting between them. The CDR3 spans 14 residues.

This chain links TRBV7-8 with TRBJ2-7; 7 bases are a match to TRBD1. This CDR3 contains 15 residues. V was clipped by 4 bases and J by 2 bases; unmatched bases: 8. The germline V gene has CDR1 SGHVS and CDR2 FQNEAQ. CDR3 loop: CASSSGMQGAYEQYF. The DNA of the CDR3 is TGTGCCAGCAGCTCTGGAATGCAGGGGGCCTACGAGCAGTACTTC.

The genes are TRBV11-3 and TRBJ2-5, with 7 bases aligning to TRBD1. CDR1 and CDR2 from the germline V gene are SGHNT and YENEEA. This CDR3 is 13 amino acids long. The junction had 0 bases not matched to a gene; V was cut back by 0 bases and J by 5 bases. The CDR3 DNA sequence: TGTGCCAGCAGCTTAGAACAGGGGGAGACCCAGTACTTC. Encoded protein: CASSLEQGETQYF.

Concerning this clone: Other DNA sequences of this sample code for an identical CDR3. This chain links TRBV6-5 with TRBJ2-7, with a weak D call TRBD1 (6 bases). CDR1 is MNHEY and CDR2 is SVGAGI in the germline V gene. This CDR3 is 15 amino acids long. V was trimmed by 2 bases and J by 3 bases, leaving 14 bases between them. CDR3 sequence reads: CASSYRGQGGYEQYF. DNA of the CDR3: TGTGCCAGCAGTTACCGGGGCCAAGGGGGCTACGAGCAGTACTTC.